Listed here are 7 T cell receptor beta chains from one sample, sequenced in a study of prognosis after radiotherapy for stage I lung cancer. Starting from genomic DNA, TCR beta CDR3 was amplified through two-round multiplex PCR. With primers specific to each TRBV and TRBJ gene, the first-round PCR was performed. TCRdb redid the calling of the multiplex PCR reads with MiXCR, one entry per CDR3 protein. This table holds about 16,000 distinct CDR3 sequences, roughly 45% found once. The sample in question was PBMCs, obtained before or after stereotactic body radiation therapy (not recorded which). These TCRs come from a donor aged 50 or older with non-small cell lung cancer.

The gene calls are TRBV5-1 and TRBJ2-7, with 9 bases lining up with TRBD2. CDR3 length equals 13 residues. Trimming removed 4 bases from V and 5 bases from J; junction bases left unmatched: 4. CDR1 SGHRS and CDR2 YFSETQ come from the germline V gene. For the CDR3, the DNA is TGCGCCAGCAGCCAGGGGACTAGCAACGAGCAGTACTTC. Encoded protein: CASSQGTSNEQYF. Looking up the rest from reference TRBV5-1 and TRBJ2-7 gives the full variable domain: KAGVTQTPRYLIKTRGQQVTLSCSPISGHRSVSWYQQTPGQGLQFLFEYFSETQRNKGNFPGRFSGRQFSNSRSEMNVSTLELGDSALYLCASSQGTSNEQYFGPGTRLTVT.

The table lists this clonotype with many counts. V usage is TRBV11-2 and J usage is TRBJ2-7; 7 bases fit TRBD1. Germline CDR1 reads SGHAT; CDR2 reads FQNNGV. The junction had 4 bases not matched to a gene; V was cut back by 2 bases and J by 0 bases. This CDR3 is built from 15 residues. The CDR3, as DNA: TGTGCCAGCAGCTTAAACCGACAGGGCTCCTACGAGCAGTACTTC. Amino acid sequence: CASSLNRQGSYEQYF.

The V call is TRBV5-1, the J call TRBJ1-2; unclear D gene. Trimming removed 1 base at V and 6 bases at J, with 19 bases between. Looked up from germline, CDR1 is SGHRS and CDR2 is YFSETQ. The CDR3 has 16 amino acids. CDR3 coding DNA: TGCGCCAGCAGCTTGCACAGTGGACGTCGATCGGATGGCTACACCTTC. It encodes CASSLHSGRRSDGYTF.

V gene TRBV6-1 combines with J gene TRBJ2-1; 9 bases match TRBD1. The CDR3 consists of 15 residues. Per the germline V gene, CDR1 is MNHNS and CDR2 is SASEGT. Trimming cost V 2 bases and J 6 bases; bases outside gene matches: 5. The CDR3 is CASSEWTGASNEQFF. The CDR3 bases are TGTGCCAGCAGTGAATGGACAGGGGCGAGCAATGAGCAGTTCTTC.

This clonotype was recorded at least ten times. The chain joins TRBV11-3 to TRBJ1-2, with TRBD1 as a possible D gene (5 bases). This CDR3 spans 12 amino acids. Germline CDR1 reads SGHNT; CDR2 reads YENEEA. V dropped 3 bases and J dropped 13 bases, with 15 bases sitting between them. The CDR3 DNA is TGTGCCAGCAGCTTTAGGTCCGACAGCCGCACCTTC. Amino acids: CASSFRSDSRTF.

To note about this clonotype: A much larger clone lies a single base off, so this may be a read error. V usage is TRBV18 and J usage is TRBJ1-5; TRBD1 is a possible D gene (6 bases). CDR1 is KGHSH and CDR2 is LQKENI in the germline V gene. The CDR3 runs 16 residues. This chain's CDR3 is CASSLKKGVGNQPPHF. Written as DNA, the CDR3 is TGTGCCAGCTCACTTAAAAAGGGGGTTGGGAATCAGCCCCCGCATTTT.

The chain combines TRBV6-2 or TRBV6-3 with TRBJ1-1, with TRBD1 identical over 8 bases. CDR1 MNHEY and CDR2 SVGEGT come from the germline V gene. CDR3 length: 15 amino acids. Trimming at V came to 6 bases and at J to 0 bases, leaving 6 bases not matched to a gene. CDR3 nucleotides: TGTGCCAGCAGCGGGACAGGCCTCATGAACACTGAAGCTTTCTTT. It encodes CASSGTGLMNTEAFF.